The subject of this entry is one T cell receptor (beta chain). CDR3 length: 16 amino acids. Germline V gives CDR1 SGHRS, CDR2 YFSETQ. V was clipped by 4 bases and J by 2 bases; unmatched bases: 9. The table came from immunoSEQ multiplex PCR; TCRdb's copy has only in-frame clones and leaves some out. Seen here are about 120,000 clones, roughly 88% observed once, and the top ten hold about 4.5%. The data are from a study of blood T cell repertoires in COVID-19. In the study overall: Sites in the United States, Italy and Spain provided acute and convalescent COVID-19 samples. PBMCs, B-cell-depleted T cells, or T cells provided the cDNA or gDNA that made up the material.

The chain is built from TRBV5-1 and TRBJ1-1, with TRBD1 matching over 9 bases. The sequencing sample was made of peripheral blood. The sequence was collected from a man in his forties or fifties with acute or convalescent COVID-19. In DNA form, the CDR3 reads TGCGCCAGCAGCATTACACCGGGACAGGGTAACACTGAAGCTTTCTTT. It is translated as CASSITPGQGNTEAFF.